This T cell receptor (beta chain) was sequenced in a study of T cells in localized non-small cell lung cancer. Study-level points and caveats: Uninvolved nearby lung showed the greatest T cell clonality, exceeding that found in tumor. Heterogeneity stays possible, as sequencing covered only one tumor region. Median around 56 top-100 tumor clones were shared with paired adjacent lung. Longer overall survival was associated with a higher density of T cells in the blood.

The CDR3 length is 13 residues. Germline CDR1 is SGHTA and CDR2 is FQGNSA. Sequencing was performed with immunoSEQ multiplex PCR; in TCRdb, only in-frame clones are kept and a portion is missing. The top ten clones hold 10% to 15% of a sample with 20,000 to 25,000 clones, 87% of them seen once. A word on this clone: The antigen is unknown. At one end, the junction sequence differs from germline, possibly due to a read error.

The input for sequencing was PBMCs, taken before any cancer treatment. The rearrangement links TRBV7-2 to TRBJ2-1; D is unresolved. The sequence was collected from a man between 40 and 70 years old with stage II squamous cell lung carcinoma. In nucleotides, the CDR3 is TGCGCCAGCAGCCACCCCTACGGCGTAGTTGAGTTCTTC. Its protein is CASSHPYGVVEFF.